This T cell receptor (beta chain) was identified during a study of CXCR3-negative and CXCR3-positive naive CD8 T cells. This clonotype registers medium-sized (0.01 to 0.1%) by frequency. The target antigen is unknown. Via 5' RACE with UMI labels, TRB cDNA libraries were prepared. TCRdb re-called the 5' RACE reads and shows each CDR3 protein once, DNA omitted. This sample contains about 5,200 distinct CDR3 sequences. Whole-study results and caveats: CXCR3-positive naive cells had TRB CDR3s that were more hydrophobic than CXCR3-negative naive cells had.

The sample consisted of naive CXCR3+ CD8+ T cells from blood. Subset: CD45RO-CCR7+CD27+CD95- naive CD8+ T cells expressing CXCR3 (TNR3+). This TCR derives from a human donor in good health. Some clones in this sample may be carry-over from other donors' samples.

CDR3 protein: CSVLFGDQREQFF. V and J are TRBV29-1 and TRBJ2-1; TCRdb proposes TRBD1, but this gene call is untestable without DNA. From germline, CDR1 is SQVTM and CDR2 ANQGSEA. The CDR3 consists of 13 residues.